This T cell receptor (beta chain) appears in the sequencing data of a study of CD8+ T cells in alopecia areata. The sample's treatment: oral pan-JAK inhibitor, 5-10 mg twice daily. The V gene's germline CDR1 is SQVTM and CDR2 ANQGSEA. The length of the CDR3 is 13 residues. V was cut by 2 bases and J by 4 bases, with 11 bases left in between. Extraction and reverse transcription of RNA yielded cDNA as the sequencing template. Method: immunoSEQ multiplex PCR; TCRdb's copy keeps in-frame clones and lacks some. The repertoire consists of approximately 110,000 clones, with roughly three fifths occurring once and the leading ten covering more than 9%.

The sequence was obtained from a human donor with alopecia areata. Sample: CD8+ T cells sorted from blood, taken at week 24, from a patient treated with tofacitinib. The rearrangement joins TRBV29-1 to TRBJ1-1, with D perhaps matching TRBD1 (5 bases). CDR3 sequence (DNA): TGCAGCGTTGAACAGGGACCTGGCACTGAAGCTTTCTTT. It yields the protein CSVEQGPGTEAFF. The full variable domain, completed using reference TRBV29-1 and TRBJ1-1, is SAVISQKPSRDICQRGTSLTIQCQVDSQVTMMFWYRQQPGQSLTLIATANQGSEATYESGFVIDKFPISRPNLTFSTLTVSNMSPEDSSIYLCSVEQGPGTEAFFGQGTRLTVV.